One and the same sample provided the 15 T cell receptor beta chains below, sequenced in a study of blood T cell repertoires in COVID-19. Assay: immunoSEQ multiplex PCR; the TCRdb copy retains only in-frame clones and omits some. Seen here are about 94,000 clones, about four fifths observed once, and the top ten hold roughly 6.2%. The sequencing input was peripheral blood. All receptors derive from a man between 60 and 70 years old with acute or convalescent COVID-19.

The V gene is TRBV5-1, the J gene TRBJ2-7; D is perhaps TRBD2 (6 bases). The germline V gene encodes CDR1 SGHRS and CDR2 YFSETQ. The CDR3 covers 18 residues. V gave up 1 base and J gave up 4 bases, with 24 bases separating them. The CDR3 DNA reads TGCGCCAGCAGCTTGTCCTGGGGGGACCTGGCGGGGACGTACGAGCAGTACTTC. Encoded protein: CASSLSWGDLAGTYEQYF.

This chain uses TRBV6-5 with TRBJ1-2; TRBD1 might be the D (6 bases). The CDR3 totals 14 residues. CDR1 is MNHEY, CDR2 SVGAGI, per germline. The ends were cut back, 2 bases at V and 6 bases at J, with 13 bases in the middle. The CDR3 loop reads CASSYQPHRDGYTF. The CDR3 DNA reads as TGTGCCAGCAGTTACCAACCCCACAGGGATGGCTACACCTTC.

CDR3 loop: CASSRRSAANYGYTF. The CDR3 region has the DNA TGTGCCAGCAGCCGTAGGAGTGCAGCTAACTATGGCTACACCTTC. This sequence joins TRBV9 and TRBJ1-2; D not certain. The CDR3 extends over 15 amino acids. In germline, CDR1 is SGDLS, CDR2 YYNGEE. Trimming left V 4 bases short and J 0 bases short, with 13 bases between.

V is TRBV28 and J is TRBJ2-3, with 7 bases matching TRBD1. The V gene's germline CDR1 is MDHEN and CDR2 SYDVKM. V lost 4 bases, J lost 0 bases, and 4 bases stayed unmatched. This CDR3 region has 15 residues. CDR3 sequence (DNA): TGTGCCAGCAGTTCCACAGGGGAGAGCACAGATACGCAGTATTTT. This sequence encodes CASSSTGESTDTQYF.

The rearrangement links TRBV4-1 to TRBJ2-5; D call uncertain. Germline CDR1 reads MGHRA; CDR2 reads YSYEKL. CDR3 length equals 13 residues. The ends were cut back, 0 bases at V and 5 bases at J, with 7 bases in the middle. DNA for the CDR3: TGCGCCAGCAGCCAAGAGGCCTCTGAGACCCAGTACTTC. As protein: CASSQEASETQYF.

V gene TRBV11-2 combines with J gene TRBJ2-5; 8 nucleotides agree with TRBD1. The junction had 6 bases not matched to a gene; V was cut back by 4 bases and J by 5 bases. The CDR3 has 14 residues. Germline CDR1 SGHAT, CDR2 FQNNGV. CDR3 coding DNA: TGTGCCAGCAGCTACTGGACAGGGCAGGAGACCCAGTACTTC. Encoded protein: CASSYWTGQETQYF.

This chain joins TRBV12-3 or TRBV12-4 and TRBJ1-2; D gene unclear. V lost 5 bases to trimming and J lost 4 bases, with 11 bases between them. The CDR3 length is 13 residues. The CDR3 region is CASSPGSAYGYTF. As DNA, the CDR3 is TGTGCCAGCAGTCCCGGGAGTGCCTATGGCTACACCTTC.

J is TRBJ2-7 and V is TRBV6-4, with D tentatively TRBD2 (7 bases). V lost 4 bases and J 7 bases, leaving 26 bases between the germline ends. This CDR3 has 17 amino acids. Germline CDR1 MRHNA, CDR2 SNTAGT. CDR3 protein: CASSAPKGGGSRGEQYF. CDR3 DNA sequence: TGTGCCAGCAGTGCCCCTAAGGGGGGGGGTTCCCGTGGGGAGCAGTACTTC.

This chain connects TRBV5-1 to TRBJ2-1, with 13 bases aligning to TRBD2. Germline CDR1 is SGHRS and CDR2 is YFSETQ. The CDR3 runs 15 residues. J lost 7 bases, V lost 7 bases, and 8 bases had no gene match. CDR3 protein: CASRRLAGGKNEQFF. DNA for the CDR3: TGCGCCAGCCGGCGACTAGCGGGGGGCAAGAATGAGCAGTTCTTC.

DNA of the CDR3: TGTGCCAGCAGCTTGGGACAGGATTACACCTTC. This encodes CASSLGQDYTF. J is TRBJ1-2 and V is TRBV5-6; the D gene is possibly TRBD1 (6 bases). Germline CDR1 reads SGHDT; CDR2 reads YYEEEE. The CDR3 consists of 11 residues. Trimming shortened V by 0 bases and J by 11 bases, and 8 bases separated the two germline ends.

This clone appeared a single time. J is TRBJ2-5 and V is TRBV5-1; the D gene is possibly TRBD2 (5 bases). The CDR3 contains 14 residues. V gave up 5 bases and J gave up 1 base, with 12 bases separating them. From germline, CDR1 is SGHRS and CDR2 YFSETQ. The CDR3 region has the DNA TGCGCCAGCAGTGAGGGCACAGTCCAAGAGACCCAGTACTTC. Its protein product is CASSEGTVQETQYF.

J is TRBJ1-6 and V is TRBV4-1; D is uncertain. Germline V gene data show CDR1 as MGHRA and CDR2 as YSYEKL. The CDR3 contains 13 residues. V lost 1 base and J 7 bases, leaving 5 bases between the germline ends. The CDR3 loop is CASSQAGNSPLHF. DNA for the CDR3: TGCGCCAGCAGCCAAGCGGGGAATTCACCCCTCCACTTT.

The CDR3 here is CAWSPGGDQPQHF. DNA for the CDR3: TGTGCCTGGAGTCCTGGAGGGGATCAGCCCCAGCATTTT. The chain employs TRBV30 and TRBJ1-5; possible D gene TRBD1, 5 bases. V lost 2 bases, J lost 5 bases, and 10 bases lay in between. The CDR3 has 13 residues. Germline V CDR1 and CDR2: GTSNPN, SVGIG (reference sequence).

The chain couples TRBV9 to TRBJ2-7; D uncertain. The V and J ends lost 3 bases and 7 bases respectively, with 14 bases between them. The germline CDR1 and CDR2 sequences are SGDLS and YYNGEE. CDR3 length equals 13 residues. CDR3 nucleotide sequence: TGTGCCAGCAGCGCTAGTGTCATTGGAGAGCAGTACTTC. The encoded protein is CASSASVIGEQYF.

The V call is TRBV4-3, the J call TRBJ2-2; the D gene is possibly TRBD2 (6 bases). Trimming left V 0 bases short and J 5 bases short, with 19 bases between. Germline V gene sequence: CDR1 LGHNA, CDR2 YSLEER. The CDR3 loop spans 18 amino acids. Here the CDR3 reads CASSQERATLGRTGELFF. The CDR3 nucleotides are TGCGCCAGCAGCCAAGAAAGAGCTACCCTAGGGAGGACCGGGGAGCTGTTTTTT.